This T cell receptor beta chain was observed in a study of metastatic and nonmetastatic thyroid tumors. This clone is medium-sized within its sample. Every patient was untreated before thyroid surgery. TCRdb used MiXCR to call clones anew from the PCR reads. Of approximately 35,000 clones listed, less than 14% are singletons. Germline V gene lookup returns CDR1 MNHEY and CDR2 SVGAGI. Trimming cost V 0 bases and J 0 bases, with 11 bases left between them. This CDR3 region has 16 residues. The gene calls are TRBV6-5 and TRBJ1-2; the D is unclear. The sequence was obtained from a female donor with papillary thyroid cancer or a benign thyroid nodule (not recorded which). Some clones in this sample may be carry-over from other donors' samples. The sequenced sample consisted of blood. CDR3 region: CASSYSWTATNYGYTF. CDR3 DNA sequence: TGTGCCAGCAGTTACTCGTGGACGGCTACTAACTATGGCTACACCTTC.